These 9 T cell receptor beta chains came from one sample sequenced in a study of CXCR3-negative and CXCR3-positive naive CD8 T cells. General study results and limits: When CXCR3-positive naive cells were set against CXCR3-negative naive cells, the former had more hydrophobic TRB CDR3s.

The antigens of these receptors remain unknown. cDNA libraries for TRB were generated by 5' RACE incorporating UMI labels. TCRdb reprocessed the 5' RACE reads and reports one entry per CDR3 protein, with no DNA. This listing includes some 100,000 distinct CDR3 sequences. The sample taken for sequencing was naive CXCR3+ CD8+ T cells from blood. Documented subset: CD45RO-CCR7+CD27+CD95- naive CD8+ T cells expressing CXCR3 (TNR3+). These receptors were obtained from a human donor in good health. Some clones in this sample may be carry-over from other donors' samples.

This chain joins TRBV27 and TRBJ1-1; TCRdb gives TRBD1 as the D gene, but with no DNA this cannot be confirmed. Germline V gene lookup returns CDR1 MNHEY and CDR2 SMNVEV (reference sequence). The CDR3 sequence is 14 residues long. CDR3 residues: CASRPGQGDTEAFF.

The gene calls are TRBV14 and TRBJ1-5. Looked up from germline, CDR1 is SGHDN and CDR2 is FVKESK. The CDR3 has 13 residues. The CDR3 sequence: CASSKGGRQPQHF. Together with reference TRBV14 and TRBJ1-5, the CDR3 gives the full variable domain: EAGVTQFPSHSVIEKGQTVTLRCDPISGHDNLYWYRRVMGKEIKFLLHFVKESKQDESGMPNNRFLAERTGGTYSTLKVQPAELEDSGVYFCASSKGGRQPQHFGDGTRLSIL.

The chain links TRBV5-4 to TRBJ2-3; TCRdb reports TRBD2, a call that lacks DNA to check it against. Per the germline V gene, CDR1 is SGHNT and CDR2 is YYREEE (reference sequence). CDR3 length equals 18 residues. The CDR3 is CASSFGGLAELSSDTQYF.

Here the CDR3 reads CASSSLFELSKGQPQHF. This rearrangement joins TRBV28 to TRBJ1-5. From germline, CDR1 is MDHEN and CDR2 SYDVKM. This CDR3 comprises 17 residues.

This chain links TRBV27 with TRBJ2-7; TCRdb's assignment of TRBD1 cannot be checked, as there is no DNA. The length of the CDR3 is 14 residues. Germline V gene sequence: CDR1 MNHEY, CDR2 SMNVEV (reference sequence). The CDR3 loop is CASSLSPPGNEQYF.

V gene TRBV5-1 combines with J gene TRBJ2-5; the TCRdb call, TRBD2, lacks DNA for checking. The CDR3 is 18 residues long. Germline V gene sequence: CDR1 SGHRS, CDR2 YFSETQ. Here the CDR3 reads CASSHYPGLAGVGETQYF. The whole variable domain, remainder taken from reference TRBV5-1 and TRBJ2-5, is KAGVTQTPRYLIKTRGQQVTLSCSPISGHRSVSWYQQTPGQGLQFLFEYFSETQRNKGNFPGRFSGRQFSNSRSEMNVSTLELGDSALYLCASSHYPGLAGVGETQYFGPGTRLLVL.

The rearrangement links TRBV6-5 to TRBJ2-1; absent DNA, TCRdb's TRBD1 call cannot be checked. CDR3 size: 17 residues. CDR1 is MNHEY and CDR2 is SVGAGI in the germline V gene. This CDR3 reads CASSYSAGPYRVNEQFF.

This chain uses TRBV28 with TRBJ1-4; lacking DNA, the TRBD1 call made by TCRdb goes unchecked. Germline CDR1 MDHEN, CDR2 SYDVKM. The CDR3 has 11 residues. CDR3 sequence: CASTPGGKLFF.

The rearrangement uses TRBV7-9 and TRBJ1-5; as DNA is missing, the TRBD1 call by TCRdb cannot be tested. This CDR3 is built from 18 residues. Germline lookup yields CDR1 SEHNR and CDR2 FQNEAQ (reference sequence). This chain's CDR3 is CASSFIGTRRLSYQPQHF.